This entry lists 25 T cell receptor beta chains sequenced from one sample in a study of T-cell memory formation after mild COVID-19. TCRdb independently ran MiXCR on the 5' RACE reads; one entry per CDR3 protein. The data hold some 210,000 distinct CDR3 sequences, with 10% to 13% observed a single time. The sample taken for sequencing was PBMCs or a T cell subset sorted from them (not recorded which). The receptors were gathered from a man between 18 and 35 years old who had mild COVID-19 (a few samples of this study predate the infection). Cell type and time point are not known.

This clonotype was picked up a small number of times. V gene TRBV14 combines with J gene TRBJ2-2; D may match TRBD1 or TRBD2 (5 bases each). Trimming took 6 bases from V and 2 from J, leaving 10 bases between them. This CDR3 has 14 amino acids. Germline V gives CDR1 SGHDN, CDR2 FVKESK. The CDR3 sequence: CASRNGANTGELFF. The CDR3 DNA follows: TGTGCCAGCAGGAACGGGGCCAACACCGGGGAGCTGTTTTTT.

This clonotype was seen many times. V is TRBV7-2 and J is TRBJ2-3; D unclear. V gave up 5 bases and J gave up 4 bases, with 16 bases separating them. This CDR3 spans 15 amino acids. Per germline, CDR1 SGHTA and CDR2 FQGNSA. The CDR3 reads CASSSWSSGADTQYF. CDR3 coding DNA: TGTGCCAGCAGCAGCTGGTCCTCCGGCGCAGATACGCAGTATTTT.

This clonotype was seen a handful of times. V usage is TRBV7-2 and J usage is TRBJ1-3; no definite D call. Trimming stripped 1 base from V and 4 bases from J, with 8 bases between. CDR1 SGHTA and CDR2 FQGNSA come from the germline V gene. CDR3 length: 14 residues. This chain's CDR3 is CASSLERVGNTIYF. In DNA, the CDR3 is TGTGCCAGCAGCTTAGAAAGGGTCGGAAACACCATATATTTT.

V is TRBV7-2 and J is TRBJ2-1, with D possibly being TRBD1 (5 bases). The V end lost 0 bases, the J end lost 10 bases, and 7 bases lay between the germline ends. The CDR3 sequence is 12 residues long. Germline V gives CDR1 SGHTA, CDR2 FQGNSA. In DNA form, the CDR3 reads TGTGCCAGCAGCTTAGCGGGGCGGGAGCAGTTCTTC. It yields the protein CASSLAGREQFF.

This clonotype was seen a handful of times. The genes are TRBV5-1 and TRBJ1-1; unclear D gene. The CDR3 is made up of 13 amino acids. Germline V gene data show CDR1 as SGHRS and CDR2 as YFSETQ. Trimming stripped 2 bases from V and 4 bases from J, with 9 bases between. In DNA form, the CDR3 reads TGCGCCAGCAGCTTTGAGGCAGGCACTGAAGCTTTCTTT. Protein product: CASSFEAGTEAFF.

The chain employs TRBV19 and TRBJ2-1; 11 bases fit TRBD2. Looked up from germline, CDR1 is LNHDA and CDR2 is SQIVND (reference sequence). The CDR3 covers 15 residues. V was clipped by 10 bases and J by 8 bases; unmatched bases: 13. CDR3 coding DNA: TGTGCCACCGGTAGCGGGGGGGCCGGTTCCGATGAGCAGTTCTTC. Amino acids: CATGSGGAGSDEQFF.

This clonotype was observed a few times. The V and J genes are TRBV19 and TRBJ1-2; possible D gene TRBD1, 6 bases. Germline CDR1 LNHDA, CDR2 SQIVND (reference sequence). V shed 5 bases and J shed 0 bases, with 13 bases lying between them. CDR3 length: 15 amino acids. This chain's CDR3 is CASSPWDNANYGYTF. For the CDR3, the DNA is TGTGCCAGTAGTCCGTGGGACAATGCTAACTATGGCTACACCTTC.

Concerning this clonotype itself: One end of the junction does not line up with germline, which may come from a read error. This chain joins TRBV10-3 and TRBJ2-1; 12 bases map to TRBD2. CDR1 ENHRY and CDR2 SYGVKD come from the germline V gene. This CDR3 is 17 amino acids long. This CDR3 reads CASSSGLAGSSYNEQFF. The CDR3 nucleotides read TGTGCCAGCAGTTCTGGACTAGCGGGGAGCTCCTACAATGAGCAGTTCTTC.

The rearrangement uses TRBV20-1 and TRBJ1-1; no clear D. In germline, CDR1 is DFQATT, CDR2 SNEGSKA (reference sequence). CDR3 length equals 13 residues. V was cut by 1 base and J by 6 bases, with 12 bases left in between. CDR3 coding DNA: TGCAGTGCTAGAGCAGGCCCCGGGGCTGAAGCTTTCTTT. Translating gives CSARAGPGAEAFF.

The table lists this clonotype with a few counts. The V and J genes are TRBV12-3 or TRBV12-4 and TRBJ1-6; D is undetermined. The CDR3 has 14 amino acids. Trimming took off 8 bases at V and 0 bases at J, with 8 bases between the two ends. This CDR3 reads CASQTSSYNSPLHF. The CDR3 bases are TGTGCCAGCCAAACGAGCTCCTATAATTCACCCCTCCACTTT.

V and J are TRBV7-2 and TRBJ2-7, with D tentatively TRBD2 (6 bases). Per the germline V gene, CDR1 is SGHTA and CDR2 is FQGNSA. V gave up 5 bases and J gave up 4 bases, with 18 bases separating them. The CDR3 spans 15 residues. The CDR3 here is CASSIDPGLSYEQYF. CDR3 coding DNA: TGTGCCAGCAGCATAGATCCGGGACTGTCATACGAGCAGTACTTC.

About this clonotype: A read error may explain this, as a much larger clone is one base away. V usage is TRBV20-1 and J usage is TRBJ1-5; 9 nucleotides agree with TRBD1. CDR1 and CDR2 (germline): DFQATT, SNEGSKA (reference sequence). This CDR3 has 13 residues. V was clipped by 7 bases and J by 5 bases; unmatched bases: 6. CDR3 protein: CSDPGQGYQPQHF. CDR3 sequence (DNA): TGCAGTGACCCGGGACAGGGATATCAGCCCCAGCATTTT.

In this sample, this clonotype turned up a few times. The rearrangement joins TRBV6-1 to TRBJ2-1, with D unclear. The CDR3 contains 14 residues. Germline V gives CDR1 MNHNS, CDR2 SASEGT. With 5 bases removed from V and 5 bases from J, the gap between germline ends came to 13 bases. This CDR3 is CASSRQILNNEQFF. CDR3 DNA: TGTGCCAGCAGTCGGCAGATACTGAACAATGAGCAGTTCTTC.

For the CDR3, the DNA is TGTGCCAGCAGCACACCGGGACAGGGTGAAAGGACCATATATTTT. This sequence encodes CASSTPGQGERTIYF. The chain is built from TRBV7-8 and TRBJ1-3; TRBD1 matches 9 bases. The junction had 12 bases not matched to a gene; V was cut back by 5 bases and J by 10 bases. The CDR3 runs 15 residues. Germline lookup yields CDR1 SGHVS and CDR2 FQNEAQ.

This clonotype was recorded many times. The chain couples TRBV6-5 to TRBJ1-1; D is undetermined. This CDR3 is 12 amino acids long. From germline, CDR1 is MNHEY and CDR2 SVGAGI. Trimming took 4 bases from V and 3 from J, leaving 6 bases between them. The CDR3 protein is CASSFGDTEAFF. The CDR3 nucleotides read TGTGCCAGCAGTTTCGGGGACACTGAAGCTTTCTTT.

This clonotype was found a few times. The chain employs TRBV4-3 and TRBJ2-1; weak D call: TRBD1 (5 bases). There are 16 residues in the CDR3. The V end lost 0 bases, the J end lost 4 bases, and 13 bases lay between the germline ends. Germline V gene lookup returns CDR1 LGHNA and CDR2 YSLEER. The CDR3 region is CASSQDLTGSYNEQFF. The CDR3 DNA sequence: TGCGCCAGCAGCCAAGATCTAACAGGCTCTTACAATGAGCAGTTCTTC.

The genes are TRBV20-1 and TRBJ1-1; D not certain. V was clipped by 7 bases and J by 11 bases, with 26 bases between them. The CDR3 extends over 14 amino acids. Looked up from germline, CDR1 is DFQATT and CDR2 is SNEGSKA (reference sequence). The CDR3 here is CSGVVSASRCLAFF. Written as DNA, the CDR3 is TGCAGTGGCGTCGTTTCGGCGTCGAGGTGTTTGGCTTTCTTT.

The chain couples TRBV12-3 or TRBV12-4 to TRBJ2-7; the D gene is possibly TRBD2 (6 bases). The V and J ends lost 3 bases and 5 bases respectively, with 14 bases between them. The CDR3 covers 14 residues. The CDR3 is CASSLGLSRDEQYF. The CDR3 DNA reads as TGTGCCAGCAGTTTGGGACTGTCACGGGACGAGCAGTACTTC.

The chain links TRBV19 to TRBJ2-1; D could derive from TRBD1 or TRBD2 (5 bases each). There are 14 residues in the CDR3. The V end lost 6 bases, the J end lost 8 bases, and 17 bases lay between the germline ends. The germline gives CDR1 LNHDA, CDR2 SQIVND (reference sequence). This chain's CDR3 is CASRRGDSLHEQFF. DNA of the CDR3: TGTGCCAGTAGACGGGGTGACAGTCTCCATGAGCAGTTCTTC.

This clonotype was found many times. The CDR3 is CASSYSGRVGETQYF. CDR3 DNA sequence: TGTGCCAGCAGTTACTCGGGCAGGGTAGGGGAGACCCAGTACTTC. This chain joins TRBV6-5 and TRBJ2-5, with a weak D call TRBD1 (5 bases). Germline V gene lookup returns CDR1 MNHEY and CDR2 SVGAGI. This CDR3 spans 15 amino acids. V was cut by 0 bases and J by 5 bases, with 13 bases left in between.

This clonotype was observed many times. This chain uses TRBV5-1 with TRBJ2-3, with a weak D call TRBD2 (7 bases). CDR1 is SGHRS and CDR2 is YFSETQ in the germline V gene. Deletions cut 3 bases from V and 2 bases from J, with 10 bases between. This CDR3 contains 14 residues. CDR3 sequence reads: CASSYGGPTDTQYF. For the CDR3, the DNA is TGCGCCAGCAGCTACGGGGGGCCCACAGATACGCAGTATTTT.

This chain uses TRBV18 with TRBJ1-1; D gene uncertain. The CDR3 spans 16 residues. Trimming shortened V by 0 bases and J by 1 base, and 12 bases separated the two germline ends. Germline CDR1 reads KGHSH; CDR2 reads LQKENI. The CDR3 reads CASSPPSERRNTEAFF. CDR3 coding DNA: TGTGCCAGCTCACCACCGTCCGAACGCCGGAACACTGAAGCTTTCTTT.

The chain couples TRBV20-1 to TRBJ1-1; 9 bases map to TRBD1. V dropped 6 bases and J dropped 1; count of bases not matched to a gene: 9. The CDR3 sequence is 15 residues long. Germline values: CDR1 DFQATT, CDR2 SNEGSKA (reference sequence). CDR3 sequence: CSAPGQGPSNTEAFF. CDR3 in DNA: TGCAGTGCCCCTGGACAGGGGCCGTCGAACACTGAAGCTTTCTTT.

This clonotype was seen a few times. The rearrangement links TRBV20-1 to TRBJ1-3; weak D call: TRBD1 (5 bases). The germline V gene has CDR1 DFQATT and CDR2 SNEGSKA (reference sequence). V was pared by 6 bases and J by 6 bases, with 18 bases between. The CDR3 runs to 14 residues. Here the CDR3 DNA reads TGCAGTGCCCATGGGGACCACGACCAAAACACCATATATTTT. Its protein is CSAHGDHDQNTIYF.

This clonotype was counted between two and nine times. The chain links TRBV12-3 or TRBV12-4 to TRBJ1-4; D may be TRBD1 (5 bases). Trimming removed 5 bases from V and 9 bases from J, with 13 bases in between. This CDR3 comprises 13 residues. The CDR3: CASSLTVGKKLFF. CDR3 DNA: TGTGCCAGCAGTCTGACAGTCGGCAAAAAACTGTTTTTT.